This TCR beta chain was sequenced in a study of a mutant IDH1 vaccine in newly diagnosed glioma. Background on the study: Of treated patients, approximately 62% were men and roughly 40% women, averaging roughly 40 years. Most had both radiotherapy and temozolomide beforehand; others had only one. The study held visit V12 at week 35 and visit V13 at week 47.

Germline assignment: CDR1 SGHTA and CDR2 FQGNSA. The CDR3 is made up of 14 amino acids. With 5 bases clipped from V and 9 bases from J, the junction kept 7 bases outside the gene matches. Clones were read by immunoSEQ multiplex PCR, and TCRdb kept only the in-frame ones, dropping some. This table holds roughly 56,000 clones, 76% found once. The time point here: week 47, end of study. Vaccinated patients received 300 ug of mutant IDH1 20-mer peptide per dose, with topical imiquimod. This clone was picked up a small number of times. Its antigen is unidentified. Sample: PBMCs, taken from a glioma patient whose treatment included an IDH1 peptide vaccine. The J gene is TRBJ1-6, the V gene TRBV7-2; 7 bases line up with TRBD1. The sequence came from a woman in her thirties or forties with glioma. Some clones in this sample may be carry-over from other donors' samples. The CDR3 sequence is CASSLQGGTSPLHF. In DNA, the CDR3 is TGTGCCAGCAGCCTTCAGGGGGGTACTTCACCCCTCCACTTT.